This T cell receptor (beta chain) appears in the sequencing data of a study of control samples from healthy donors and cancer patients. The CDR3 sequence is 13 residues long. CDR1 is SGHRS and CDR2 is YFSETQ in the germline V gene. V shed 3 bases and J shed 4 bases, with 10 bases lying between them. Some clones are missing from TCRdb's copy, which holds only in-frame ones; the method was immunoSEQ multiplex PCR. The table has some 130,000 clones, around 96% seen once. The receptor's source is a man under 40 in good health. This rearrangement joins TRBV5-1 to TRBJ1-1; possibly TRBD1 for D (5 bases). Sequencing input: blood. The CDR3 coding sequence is TGCGCCAGCAGCTGGGGTCAGGGCACTGAAGCTTTCTTT. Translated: CASSWGQGTEAFF.